The present T cell receptor (beta chain) was sequenced within a study of brain T cells in children with intractable seizures. Generated by immunoSEQ multiplex PCR, the TCRdb table keeps only in-frame clones and is missing some. The repertoire holds around 70,000 clones, with 85% to 95% as singletons. The CDR3 is 20 residues long. Germline V gives CDR1 SGHKS, CDR2 YYEKEE (reference sequence). Trimming took 1 base from V and 0 from J; bases not matched to a gene: 14. The clonotype originates from a boy less than two years old with tuberous sclerosis and intractable seizures. The sample consisted of peripheral blood, taken at surgery. The J gene is TRBJ2-1, the V gene TRBV5-5, with TRBD2 matching 9 bases. As DNA, the CDR3 is TGTGCCAGCAGCTTGAATATGATGGGGCTAGCGGGGCCCTCCTACAATGAGCAGTTCTTC. Its translation is CASSLNMMGLAGPSYNEQFF.